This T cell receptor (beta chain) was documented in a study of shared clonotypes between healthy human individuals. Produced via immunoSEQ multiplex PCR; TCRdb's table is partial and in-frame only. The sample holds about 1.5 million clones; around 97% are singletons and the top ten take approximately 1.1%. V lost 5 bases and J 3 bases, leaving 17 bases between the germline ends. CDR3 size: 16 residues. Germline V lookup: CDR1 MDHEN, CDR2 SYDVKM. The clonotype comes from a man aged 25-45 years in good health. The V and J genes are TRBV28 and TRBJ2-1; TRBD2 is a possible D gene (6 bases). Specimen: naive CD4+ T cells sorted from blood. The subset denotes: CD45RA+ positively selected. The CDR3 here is CASSPTLAGSYNEQFF. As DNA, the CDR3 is TGTGCCAGCAGTCCCACCCTAGCCGGGAGCTACAATGAGCAGTTCTTC.